This T cell receptor beta chain was recorded in a study of OX40 agonist ivuxolimab in advanced cancers. Study outcomes and limitations: The average count of expanded clones was higher among CD8+ T cells than among CD4+. At 0.1 to 3.0 mg/kg, CD4+ and CD8+ blood T cells expanded clonally by week 6.

TCRdb's table, derived via immunoSEQ multiplex PCR, lists solely in-frame clones and lacks some. In the table there are fewer than 55,000 clones, approximately 80% of which are singletons. Regarding this clone: Its antigen is unidentified.

The CDR3 consists of 15 residues. CDR1 is SGDLS and CDR2 is YYNGEE in the germline V gene. V was clipped by 3 bases and J by 3 bases; unmatched bases: 5. This TCR was recovered from an adult with an advanced solid tumor such as melanoma, head and neck, liver or kidney cancer. Sequencing was performed on CD4+ or CD8+ T cells sorted from blood, taken in a trial of the OX40 agonist ivuxolimab. This chain links TRBV9 with TRBJ2-1, with 8 bases identical to TRBD1. Written as DNA, the CDR3 is TGTGCCAGCAGCGAGACAGGGGAAGTCTACAATGAGCAGTTCTTC. It yields the protein CASSETGEVYNEQFF. The entire variable domain, with the rest obtained from reference TRBV9 and TRBJ2-1, is as follows: DSGVTQTPKHLITATGQRVTLRCSPRSGDLSVYWYQQSLDQGLQFLIQYYNGEERAKGNILERFSAQQFPDLHSELNLSSLELGDSALYFCASSETGEVYNEQFFGPGTRLTVL.